These T cell receptor beta chains were read from a single sample in a study of molecular identifiers for immune sequencing clone quantification. TCRdb fed the PCR reads into MiXCR, producing one record per CDR3 protein. This sample has approximately 670,000 distinct CDR3 sequences; 15% to 20% occur once, and the top ten carry 0.85% to 0.9%. Specimen: naive CD8+ T cells from blood, with Jurkat cell RNA spiked in. These receptors came from a human donor in good health. Some libraries in this study had Jurkat cell RNA spiked in. Both conserved end residues are part of each CDR3. The order of the fields is clone size, D gene, V gene, J gene, CDR3 protein, CDR3 DNA. A D gene is named only where the DNA matches it firmly. Clone size is shown for a subset of rows, as once, few, many or a class of expanded clone.

once,NA,TRBV28,TRBJ2-3,CASSPTGRQDRTDTQYF,TGTGCCAGCAGTCCAACAGGGCGGCAGGACCGCACAGATACGCAGTATTTT
NA,NA,TRBV5-6,TRBJ2-7,CASSLEAGWARNEQYF,TGTGCCAGCAGCTTGGAGGCAGGGTGGGCGCGGAACGAGCAGTACTTC
NA,TRBD2,TRBV7-2,TRBJ2-5,CASSLLGLAGPQETQYF,TGTGCCAGCAGCTTATTAGGACTAGCGGGACCCCAAGAGACCCAGTACTTC
many,NA,TRBV5-5,TRBJ2-7,CASSLDRQGIYEQYF,TGTGCCAGCAGCTTGGATCGGCAGGGAATCTACGAGCAGTACTTC
NA,NA,TRBV7-9,TRBJ1-1,CASSLDLGMNTGAFF,TGTGCCAGCAGCTTAGATCTGGGTATGAACACTGGAGCTTTCTTT
NA,TRBD1,TRBV13,TRBJ1-2,CASSVGAGGHGYTF,TGTGCCAGCAGCGTAGGGGCAGGGGGCCATGGCTACACCTTC
few,TRBD1,TRBV19,TRBJ2-7,CASSKWDRGPQGDSYEQYF,TGTGCCAGTAGTAAGTGGGACAGGGGGCCCCAGGGCGATTCCTACGAGCAGTACTTC
many,NA,TRBV3-1,TRBJ2-5,CASSPGEQETQYF,TGTGCCAGCAGCCCGGGGGAGCAAGAGACCCAGTACTTC
NA,NA,TRBV11-3,TRBJ2-7,CASSLDGGSGYEQYF,TGTGCCAGCAGCTTAGACGGTGGGAGCGGTTACGAGCAGTACTTC
few,NA,TRBV27,TRBJ2-3,CASSLRAPDTQYF,TGTGCCAGCAGTTTAAGGGCCCCAGATACGCAGTATTTT
NA,NA,TRBV27,TRBJ2-7,CASSSRGPYYEQYF,TGTGCCAGCAGTTCCCGGGGGCCGTATTACGAGCAGTACTTC
many,NA,TRBV30,TRBJ2-2,CAWSGLGGVWTGELFF,TGTGCCTGGAGTGGGTTAGGTGGAGTTTGGACCGGGGAGCTGTTTTTT
many,NA,TRBV10-2,TRBJ1-1,CASSGRGNTEAFF,TGCGCCAGCAGTGGCAGGGGAAACACTGAAGCTTTCTTT
many,NA,TRBV29-1,TRBJ2-2,CSAIPGTANTGELFF,TGCAGCGCCATTCCCGGGACTGCAAACACCGGGGAGCTGTTTTTT
many,NA,TRBV5-4,TRBJ2-2,CASSLWTGELFF,TGTGCCAGCAGCTTGTGGACCGGGGAGCTGTTTTTT
few,NA,TRBV24-1,TRBJ2-7,CATSSGSYEQYF,TGTGCCACCTCGTCGGGGAGCTACGAGCAGTACTTC
many,TRBD2,TRBV7-4,TRBJ2-1,CASSLVVLAGTDNEQFF,TGTGCCAGCAGCTTAGTGGTCCTAGCGGGAACGGACAATGAGCAGTTCTTC
many,TRBD1,TRBV3-1,TRBJ2-3,CASSLPGQGADTQYF,TGTGCCAGCAGCCTGCCGGGACAGGGCGCAGATACGCAGTATTTT
many,TRBD2,TRBV20-1,TRBJ2-3,CSALLVAGHTDTQYF,TGCAGTGCTCTCTTGGTAGCGGGGCACACAGATACGCAGTATTTT
many,NA,TRBV4-1,TRBJ2-7,CASSQGPRTSYEQYF,TGCGCCAGCAGCCAAGGTCCCAGGACCTCCTACGAGCAGTACTTC
NA,TRBD1,TRBV27,TRBJ1-1,CASSLAGQGVTEAFF,TGTGCCAGCAGTTTAGCTGGACAGGGGGTAACTGAAGCTTTCTTT
many,NA,TRBV5-1,TRBJ2-5,CASSLWSGETQYF,TGCGCCAGCAGCTTGTGGTCCGGAGAGACCCAGTACTTC
many,TRBD1,TRBV7-9,TRBJ2-5,CASSPPAGGSRETQYF,TGTGCCAGCAGCCCCCCCGCAGGGGGTTCCAGAGAGACCCAGTACTTC
NA,NA,TRBV30,TRBJ2-1,CAWSGGTGSRNEQFF,TGTGCCTGGAGTGGAGGAACAGGGAGTCGGAATGAGCAGTTCTTC
NA,NA,TRBV7-9,TRBJ2-1,CASSLHGGAYNERFF,TGTGCCAGCAGCTTACATGGCGGGGCCTACAATGAGCGGTTCTTC
many,NA,TRBV12-3/TRBV12-4,TRBJ2-1,CASSLVEAVEQFF,TGTGCCAGCAGTTTAGTCGAAGCTGTGGAGCAGTTCTTC
many,NA,TRBV30,TRBJ2-1,CAWSVGPHRGYNEQFF,TGTGCCTGGAGTGTAGGCCCCCACAGAGGATACAATGAGCAGTTCTTC
NA,TRBD1,TRBV4-3,TRBJ2-2,CASSQDQGQGNTGELFF,TGCGCCAGCAGCCAAGATCAGGGACAGGGAAACACCGGGGAGCTGTTTTTT
many,TRBD2,TRBV6-2/TRBV6-3,TRBJ2-7,CASSRTSGRSYEQYF,TGTGCCAGCAGCCGGACTAGCGGGAGGTCCTACGAGCAGTACTTC
few,TRBD2,TRBV5-4,TRBJ2-7,CASGSGGASSYEQYF,TGTGCCAGCGGGAGCGGGGGGGCGAGCTCCTACGAGCAGTACTTC
NA,NA,TRBV6-2/TRBV6-3,TRBJ2-3,CASSYQITSPTDTQYF,TGTGCCAGCAGTTACCAAATAACCTCTCCCACAGATACGCAGTATTTT
many,NA,TRBV20-1,TRBJ2-7,CSAGGYDGTYEQYF,TGCAGTGCTGGCGGCTACGACGGTACGTACGAGCAGTACTTC
many,NA,TRBV11-2,TRBJ2-1,CASSTHTRASYNEQFF,TGTGCCAGCAGCACCCACACCCGGGCCAGCTACAATGAGCAGTTCTTC
NA,TRBD1,TRBV27,TRBJ2-7,CASRAGTGGEQYF,TGTGCCAGCAGGGCCGGGACAGGGGGTGAGCAGTACTTC
few,NA,TRBV29-1,TRBJ2-1,CSVVSGGGAGSDNEQFF,TGCAGCGTTGTATCGGGCGGAGGGGCAGGGTCCGACAATGAGCAGTTCTTC
NA,NA,TRBV4-2,TRBJ2-5,CASSQRNTGSLETQYF,TGTGCCAGCAGCCAACGAAACACAGGCAGTTTAGAGACCCAGTACTTC
many,NA,TRBV20-1,TRBJ1-5,CSARDPYAIYSNQPQHF,TGCAGTGCTAGAGATCCGTACGCCATTTATAGCAATCAGCCCCAGCATTTT
few,TRBD1,TRBV4-1,TRBJ2-3,CASSQGQGAMTDTQYF,TGCGCCAGCAGCCAAGGACAGGGGGCTATGACAGATACGCAGTATTTT
many,NA,TRBV10-2,TRBJ2-7,CASSEDMYEQYF,TGCGCCAGCAGCGAAGACATGTACGAGCAGTACTTC
NA,NA,TRBV19,TRBJ2-1,CASSIGPLDEQFF,TGTGCCAGTAGTATCGGGCCCCTAGATGAGCAGTTCTTC